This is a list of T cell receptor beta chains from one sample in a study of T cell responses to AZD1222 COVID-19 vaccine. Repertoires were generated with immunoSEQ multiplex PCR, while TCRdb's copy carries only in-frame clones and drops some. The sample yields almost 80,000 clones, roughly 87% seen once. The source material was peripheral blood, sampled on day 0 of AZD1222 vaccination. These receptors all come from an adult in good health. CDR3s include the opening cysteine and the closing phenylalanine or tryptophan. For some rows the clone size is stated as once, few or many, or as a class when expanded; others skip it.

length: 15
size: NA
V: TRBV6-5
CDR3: CASSRDRPENTEAFF

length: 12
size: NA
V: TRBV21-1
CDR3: CASRDTYYEQYF

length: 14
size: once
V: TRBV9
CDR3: CASSLGQVGETQYF

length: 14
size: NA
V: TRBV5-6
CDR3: CASSLQGATYGYTF

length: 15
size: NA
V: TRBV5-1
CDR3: CASERRGESTDTQYF

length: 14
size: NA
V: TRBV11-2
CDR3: CASSLTDGNTEAFF

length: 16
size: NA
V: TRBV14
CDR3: CASSLKLLQSTDTQYF

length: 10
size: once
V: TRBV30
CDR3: CAWGTGGYTF

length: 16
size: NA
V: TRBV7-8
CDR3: CASSQVGGAGNQPQHF

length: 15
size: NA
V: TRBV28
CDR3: CASSSRTGEDYGYTF

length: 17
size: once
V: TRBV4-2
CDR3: CASSQETATGYGQPQHF

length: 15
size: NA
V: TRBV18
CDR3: CASSVEQGASYGYTF

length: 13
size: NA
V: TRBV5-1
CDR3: CASSPDSLHGYTF

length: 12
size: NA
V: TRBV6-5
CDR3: CASLANQETQYF

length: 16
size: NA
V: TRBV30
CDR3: CAWSVGRNPTNEKLFF

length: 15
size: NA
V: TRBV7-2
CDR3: CASSSTGTVGTEAFF

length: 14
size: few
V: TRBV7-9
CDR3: CASSVYGSTGELFF